The entry below describes one T cell receptor beta chain. Its antigen is unidentified. This record belongs to a study of tumor-infiltrating lymphocytes in primary liver carcinoma. Regarding the study as a whole: Blood trailed tumors significantly in top-250-clone fraction (p = 0.039). Paired tumor-adjacent and tumor-blood samples overlapped less than tumor region pairs did.

This CDR3 contains 14 residues. Per germline, CDR1 SGHAT and CDR2 FQDESV (reference sequence). V gave up 7 bases and J gave up 7 bases, with 19 bases separating them. Extraction of RNA together with DNA used about 18-30 mg of unsorted bulk tissue. Patients' primary liver carcinoma was surgically resected. Those patients suffered from chronic HBV infection and were treatment-naive. Starting material of 450 to 550 ng total RNA yielded TCR beta cDNA via a constant-region primer. Construction of TCR beta libraries relied on three successive nested multiplex PCR rounds employing slightly modified ARM-PCR. Two initial PCR rounds of roughly 10 cycles each paired TRBV1-TRBV30 forward primers with a C-beta reverse primer. TCRdb analysed the multiplex PCR reads with MiXCR anew, one entry per CDR3 protein. The sample has 40,000 or so distinct CDR3 sequences, more than 70% seen once.

This chain connects TRBV11-1 to TRBJ2-5, with D tentatively TRBD2 (5 bases). This TCR was recovered from a woman aged 25 to 39 with primary liver carcinoma and hepatitis B virus infection. Material: tumor-adjacent normal liver tissue. CDR3 region: CASNWAEGAGTQYF. The CDR3 nucleotides are TGTGCCAGCAACTGGGCAGAGGGCGCTGGGACCCAGTACTTC.